The clone carrying this T cell receptor beta chain is a singleton in its sample. The antigen is not known. One end of the junction fails to match germline, which may point to a read error. This record belongs to a study of cytotoxic CD8 clonotypes in ibrutinib-treated CLL. Investigators sought sequencing depths of between 1 in 200,000 and 1 in 1 million T cells. Profiled with immunoSEQ multiplex PCR; TCRdb holds only in-frame clones, not every one. The sample consists of about 40,000 clones, roughly 65% of them appearing once. Study results and caveats: Sampling of sustained-remission and progressing patients occurred at differing times. Treatment saw public clonotypes, which were uncommon, either contract or stay stable.

CDR1 and CDR2 (germline): SGHVS, FQNEAQ. The CDR3 is 15 amino acids. The material was PBMCs, obtained at disease progression, from a patient treated with ibrutinib. The chain employs TRBV7-8 and TRBJ1-6, with D possibly TRBD1 on 6 matching bases. The source is a human donor with chronic lymphocytic leukemia. CDR3 sequence reads: CASKFGGGPNLPLHF. In nucleotides, the CDR3 is TGTGCCAGCAAGTTTGGGGGCGGTCCTAATTTACCCCTCCACTTT.